These 5 T cell receptor beta chains were all obtained from the same sample, sequenced in a study of T cell repertoires in cytomegalovirus infection. What these receptors recognize is not known. TCRdb re-called the reads with MiXCR, one entry per CDR3 protein. Of roughly 90,000 distinct CDR3 sequences detected, over 25% appear once; the ten largest clones hold about 65%. The input for sequencing was CD8+ T cells from cultured PBMCs, taken from culture after CMV antigen stimulation. These receptors were collected from a human donor in good health (CMV status not recorded). Some clones in this sample may be carry-over from other donors' samples.

The chain combines TRBV7-8 with TRBJ2-7, with D perhaps being TRBD1 or TRBD2 (5 bases each). V was clipped by 4 bases and J by 2 bases, with 12 bases between them. The CDR3 has 14 residues. Per germline, CDR1 SGHVS and CDR2 FQNEAQ. CDR3 DNA: TGTGCCAGCAGCTCTTCGGGGCAAACCTACGAGCAGTACTTC. It specifies CASSSSGQTYEQYF.

V usage is TRBV29-1 and J usage is TRBJ1-6; D not certain. The ends were cut back, 6 bases at V and 0 bases at J, with 9 bases in the middle. The length of the CDR3 is 14 residues. CDR1 SQVTM and CDR2 ANQGSEA come from the germline V gene. The CDR3 reads CSVQQSSYNSPLHF. The CDR3 DNA sequence: TGCAGCGTCCAACAAAGCTCCTATAATTCACCCCTCCACTTT.

The chain joins TRBV7-4 to TRBJ2-7; TRBD1 agrees at 10 bases. The germline gives CDR1 SGHVT, CDR2 SQSDAQ. V lost 4 bases and J lost 6; bases outside the gene matches: 9. The length of the CDR3 is 15 residues. DNA of the CDR3: TGTGCCAGCAGCTCCCCCGGGACAGGGGATCTCGAGCAGTACTTC. Translating gives CASSSPGTGDLEQYF.

In this sample, this clonotype turned up a few times. The chain uses TRBV28 and TRBJ2-2; D uncertain. Germline CDR1 and CDR2: MDHEN and SYDVKM. Trimming cost V 6 bases and J 8 bases, with 16 bases left between them. This CDR3 is 14 amino acids long. CDR3 region: CASSWTDPRGELFF. Written as DNA, the CDR3 is TGTGCCAGCAGCTGGACCGATCCCAGGGGGGAGCTGTTTTTT.

The V and J genes are TRBV14 and TRBJ1-1; perhaps TRBD1 as D (5 bases). Trimming pared 1 base from V and 2 bases from J, leaving 8 bases between. This CDR3 has 14 residues. Germline V gene sequence: CDR1 SGHDN, CDR2 FVKESK. CDR3 nucleotide sequence: TGTGCCAGCAGCCAAGTCGGGGGTAACACTGAAGCTTTCTTT. It codes for CASSQVGGNTEAFF. Supplemented by reference TRBV14 and TRBJ1-1, the full variable domain reads EAGVTQFPSHSVIEKGQTVTLRCDPISGHDNLYWYRRVMGKEIKFLLHFVKESKQDESGMPNNRFLAERTGGTYSTLKVQPAELEDSGVYFCASSQVGGNTEAFFGQGTRLTVV.